Here is one TCR beta chain with its context. In its sample, this clonotype was seen a few times. Its antigen remains unidentified. No base quality information exists; no much larger clone differs at one position. The sample comes from a study of blood T cells in healthy people across ages (dated by TCRdb to the mid-2010s). Broadly, across the study: In model experiments, template switching captured about one uniquely barcoded TCR beta cDNA molecule for every two T cells. Using deep sequencing normalized with unique cDNA molecular identifiers, the study measured how TCR beta repertoire diversity changes with age. Using the same blood draw, the study looked at two additional independent replicas of 1 million unique cDNA reads for two donors, one aged 18 to 30 and the other aged 80 or older. Four age groups were formed from the donors: young (average 16 years), middle-aged (approximately 40), aged (around 68) and long-lived (approximately 78). Findings and caveats that apply to the study as a whole: Bulk unsorted PBMC profiling prevented conclusive comparison of naive and antigen-experienced compartments. The percentage of naive T cells measured by flow cytometry correlated strongly with observed TCR beta diversity. The CMV infection status of donors was not known, potentially confounding age-related changes in expanded clonotypes. Estimates of total diversity based on one million sequenced T cells were considered lower bounds and underestimates. Compared with the aged group, more naive CD4+ T cells, fewer expanded clones and increased TCR diversity were shown by the long-lived group, suggesting age selection. Observed TCR beta diversity per million T cells fell roughly linearly with age, and a significant reduction was already apparent by age approximately 40.

Donors were a few dozen systemically healthy Caucasian individuals from Russia aged 6 to 90 years. Around 10 milliliters of peripheral blood were collected from each donor into EDTA-treated Vacutainer tubes. Ficoll-Paque density-gradient centrifugation was used to isolate PBMCs, with at least 6.5 million per sample. Trizol reagent was used to extract total RNA from the PBMCs, yielding at least 6 micrograms per sample. For every donor, flow cytometry on a PBMC aliquot measured the percentage of naive CD45RAhigh/CD27high T cells. Ends trimmed: V by 6 bases, J by 13 bases; bases unmatched to a gene: 10. The CDR3 contains 14 residues, cysteine and phenylalanine counted. Only the CDR3 portion is preserved as DNA: 42 bases, with reading frame beginning at the first base. Libraries were constructed by 5' RACE. Sequencer: Illumina HiSeq 2500. The second PCR ran for about 6 to 11 cycles and used a J-beta primer mix along with a sample-barcoded 5' primer. Each TCR beta cDNA molecule received a unique molecular identifier from a template-switch 5' adaptor carrying 12 random nucleotides. Each sample yielded at least 2.5 million CDR3-containing paired-end reads. First-strand cDNA synthesis was performed from all RNA using the Mint cDNA synthesis kit, with priming by a TRBC-specific oligonucleotide. Following uracil-DNA glycosylase treatment, a first 18-cycle PCR with universal primers M1SS and BC2_uni_R was performed on all cDNA. The authors' pipeline ran thus. Normalization of each sample was performed by random selection of 1 million high-quality reads, each carrying a distinct molecular identifier. Reads sharing molecular identifiers were discarded rather than binned into consensus sequences. MiTCR, set to a Q25 quality threshold and the strictest error-elimination algorithm, was used for CDR3 identification, clonotype clustering and error correction. Lower-bound total TCR beta diversity was estimated with a nonparametric unseen species model using Euler transformation. Clones were called with MiXCR by TCRdb after fastp trimmed the public reads at Q25, and only in-frame beta chains were retained. Under each unique CDR3 protein, matching rows form one entry showing the most common genes and DNA. TCRdb, rather than the study authors, made the V and J calls. In this sample the table shows 500,000 to 650,000 distinct CDR3 sequences, about 26% of which occur a single time. The ten biggest clones cover 3% to 4% of the sample.

The data also belong to a second study, concerning T cells of mothers and their children. As that second paper reports: The donors were nine systemically healthy Caucasian individuals, made up of three mothers and their six children. cDNA synthesis consumed the entire amount of extracted RNA, loaded at around 1.5 ug RNA in each 15 ul reaction. In the second PCR, sample barcodes and 2-4 random nucleotides were introduced via the M1S primer. Each mother yielded over 9.5 million TCR beta CDR3 reads and each child about 3 million reads. Thymic selection similarly shapes TCR recombination output in related and unrelated pairs, with minor effect from inherited differences. Related mother-child pairs always showed normalized repertoire overlap that was slightly higher than in unrelated mother-child pairs, though the difference was never significant. With a sensitivity of about 100 clones per million clonotypes, no persistent microchimeric T cell clones were detected. The study used deep NGS to compare TCR beta repertoires of mothers and children, seeking features distinguishing related mother-child pairs from unrelated individuals. On average, the children were approximately 11 +/- 4 years old, while the mothers were roughly 36 +/- 4 years old. After adapters were ligated using NEBNext reagents, the libraries underwent 100+100 nt paired-end sequencing on an Illumina HiSeq 2000. To avoid cross-contamination, the mother libraries and the child libraries were prepared a month apart and sequenced in separate runs. Between roughly 500,000 and 2,300,000 distinct TCR beta clonotypes were identified per donor. Naive TCR beta clonotypes were estimated from low-frequency clonotypes matched to each donor's FACS-determined naive share, without sorting.

Sequencing used blood. The V and J genes are TRBV12-3 or TRBV12-4 and TRBJ1-6; 9 central bases correspond to TRBD1. The receptor was isolated from a boy aged 2-9 years in good health. DNA sequence: TGTGCCAGCAGGAAACAGGGGGCGGAATCGCCCCTCCACTTT. This gives the protein CASRKQGAESPLHF.